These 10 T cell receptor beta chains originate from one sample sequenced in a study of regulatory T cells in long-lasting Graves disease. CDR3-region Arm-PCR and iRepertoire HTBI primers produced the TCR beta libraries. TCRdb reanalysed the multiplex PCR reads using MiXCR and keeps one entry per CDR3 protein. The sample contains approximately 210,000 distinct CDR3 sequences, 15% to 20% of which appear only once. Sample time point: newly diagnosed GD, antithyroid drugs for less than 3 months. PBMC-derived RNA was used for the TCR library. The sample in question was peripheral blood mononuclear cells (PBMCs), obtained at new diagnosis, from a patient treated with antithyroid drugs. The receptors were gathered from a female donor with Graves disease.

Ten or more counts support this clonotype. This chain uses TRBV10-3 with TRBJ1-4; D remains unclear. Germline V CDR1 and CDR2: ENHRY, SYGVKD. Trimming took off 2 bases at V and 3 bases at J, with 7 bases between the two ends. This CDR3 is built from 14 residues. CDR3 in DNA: TGTGCCATCAGTGAGGACACCCCTAATGAAAAACTGTTTTTT. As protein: CAISEDTPNEKLFF.

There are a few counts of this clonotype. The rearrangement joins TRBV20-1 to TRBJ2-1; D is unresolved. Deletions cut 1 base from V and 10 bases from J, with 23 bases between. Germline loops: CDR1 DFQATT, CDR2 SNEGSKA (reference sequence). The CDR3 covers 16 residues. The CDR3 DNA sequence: TGCAGTGCTAGAGGGAGTCCCCCTCTGAGGATTTACGAGCAGTTCTTC. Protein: CSARGSPPLRIYEQFF.

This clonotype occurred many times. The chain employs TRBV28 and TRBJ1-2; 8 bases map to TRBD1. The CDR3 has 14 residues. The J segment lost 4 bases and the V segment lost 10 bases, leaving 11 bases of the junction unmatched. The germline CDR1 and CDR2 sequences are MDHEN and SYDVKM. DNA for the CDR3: TGTGCCACCCAAACACCGGACAGGGTCTATGGCTACACCTTC. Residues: CATQTPDRVYGYTF.

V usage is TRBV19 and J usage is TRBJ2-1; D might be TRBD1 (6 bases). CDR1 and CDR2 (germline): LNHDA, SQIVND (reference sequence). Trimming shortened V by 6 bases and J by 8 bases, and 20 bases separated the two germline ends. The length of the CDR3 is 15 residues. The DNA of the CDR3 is TGTGCCAGTAGACTAACAGGGCCGGGATTCGATGAGCAGTTCTTC. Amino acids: CASRLTGPGFDEQFF.

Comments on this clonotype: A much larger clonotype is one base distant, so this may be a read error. CDR3 DNA: TGCAGTGCTAGGGCCAGGGCGACTAATGAAAAACTGTTTTTT. It yields the protein CSARARATNEKLFF. The chain carries TRBV20-1 and TRBJ1-4; tentatively, D is TRBD1 (5 bases). The V and J ends lost 3 bases and 2 bases respectively, with 10 bases between them. Germline V CDR1 and CDR2: DFQATT, SNEGSKA (reference sequence). The CDR3 contains 14 residues.

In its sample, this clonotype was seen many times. The DNA for the CDR3 is TGTGCCAGCAGCATCACAGGGAAGGAGACCCAGTACTTC. Its protein is CASSITGKETQYF. The chain joins TRBV7-3 to TRBJ2-5, with D maybe TRBD1 (6 bases). Looked up from germline, CDR1 is SGHTA and CDR2 is FQGTGA. The germline V and J ends were trimmed by 5 bases and 5 bases, with 12 bases remaining between them. The CDR3 is made up of 13 amino acids.

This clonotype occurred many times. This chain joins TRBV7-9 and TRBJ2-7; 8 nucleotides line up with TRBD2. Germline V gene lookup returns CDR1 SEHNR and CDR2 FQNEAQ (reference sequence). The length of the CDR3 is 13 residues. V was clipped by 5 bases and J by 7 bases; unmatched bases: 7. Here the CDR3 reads CASSREGSTEQYF. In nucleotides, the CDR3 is TGTGCCAGCAGCCGGGAGGGTTCTACGGAGCAGTACTTC.

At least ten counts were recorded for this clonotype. CDR3 DNA sequence: TGTGCCAGCAGTCCATATCGGGAGGGGGTATTCCCCGGGGAGCTGTTTTTT. Translated: CASSPYREGVFPGELFF. The chain has TRBV6-2 or TRBV6-3 and TRBJ2-2; 8 bases fit TRBD2. The trim removed 5 bases at V and 6 bases at J, leaving 14 bases unmatched. From germline, CDR1 is MNHEY and CDR2 SVGEGT. This CDR3 spans 17 amino acids.

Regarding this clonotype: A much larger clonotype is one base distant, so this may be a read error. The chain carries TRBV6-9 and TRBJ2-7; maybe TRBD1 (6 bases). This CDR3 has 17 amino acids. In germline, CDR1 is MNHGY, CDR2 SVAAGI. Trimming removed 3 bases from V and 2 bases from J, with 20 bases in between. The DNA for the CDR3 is TGTGCCAGCAGTTACGTAATGTGGACAGAGCGCCCCTACGAGCAGTACTTC. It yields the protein CASSYVMWTERPYEQYF.

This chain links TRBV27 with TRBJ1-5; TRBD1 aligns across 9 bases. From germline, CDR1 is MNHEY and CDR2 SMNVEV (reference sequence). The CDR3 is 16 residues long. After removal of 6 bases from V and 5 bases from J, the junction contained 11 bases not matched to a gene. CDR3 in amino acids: CASRDLGQGPYQPQHF. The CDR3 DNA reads TGTGCCAGCAGGGATCTCGGACAGGGGCCTTATCAGCCCCAGCATTTT.